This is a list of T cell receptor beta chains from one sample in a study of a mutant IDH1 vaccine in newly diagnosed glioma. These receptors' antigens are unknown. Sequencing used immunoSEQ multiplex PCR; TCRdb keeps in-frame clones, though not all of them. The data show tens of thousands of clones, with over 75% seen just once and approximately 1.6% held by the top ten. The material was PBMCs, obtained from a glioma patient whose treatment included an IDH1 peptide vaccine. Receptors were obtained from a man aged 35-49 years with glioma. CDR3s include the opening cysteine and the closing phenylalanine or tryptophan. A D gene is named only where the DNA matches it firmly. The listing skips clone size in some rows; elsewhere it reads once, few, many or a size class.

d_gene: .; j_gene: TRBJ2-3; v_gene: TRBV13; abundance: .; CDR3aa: CASQTGLGTGGDTQYF; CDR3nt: TGTGCCAGCCAAACAGGCCTCGGAACTGGTGGAGATACGCAGTATTTT
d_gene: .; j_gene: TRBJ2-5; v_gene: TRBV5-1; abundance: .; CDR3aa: CASSLGQAGETQYF; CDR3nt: TGCGCCAGCAGCTTGGGGCAGGCGGGGGAGACCCAGTACTTC
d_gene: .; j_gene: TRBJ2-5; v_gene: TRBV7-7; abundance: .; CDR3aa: CASSLWGLKETQYF; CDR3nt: TGTGCTAGCAGCTTATGGGGCTTGAAAGAGACCCAGTACTTC
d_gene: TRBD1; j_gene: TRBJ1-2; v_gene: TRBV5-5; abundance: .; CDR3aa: CASSLADRGGGYTF; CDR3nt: TGTGCCAGCAGCTTGGCGGACAGGGGAGGAGGCTACACCTTC
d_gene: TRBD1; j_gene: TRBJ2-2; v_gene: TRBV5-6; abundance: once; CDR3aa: CASSFWDRADTGELFF; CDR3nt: TGTGCCAGCAGCTTTTGGGACAGGGCGGACACCGGGGAGCTGTTTTTT
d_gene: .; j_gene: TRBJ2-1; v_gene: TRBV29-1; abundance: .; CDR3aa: CSVAPQGQGEQFF; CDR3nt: TGCAGCGTTGCCCCTCAGGGGCAGGGTGAGCAGTTCTTC
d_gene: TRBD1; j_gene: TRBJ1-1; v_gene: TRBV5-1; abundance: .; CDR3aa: CASSWTPGQGGTEAFF; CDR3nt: TGCGCCAGCAGCTGGACCCCGGGACAGGGTGGTACTGAAGCTTTCTTT
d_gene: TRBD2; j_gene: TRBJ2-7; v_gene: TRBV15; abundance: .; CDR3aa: CATSRPSGSYEQYF; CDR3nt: TGTGCCACCAGCAGGCCTAGCGGGAGTTACGAGCAGTACTTC
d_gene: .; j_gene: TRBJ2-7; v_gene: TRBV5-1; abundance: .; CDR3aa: CASSLAGSYEQYF; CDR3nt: TGCGCCAGCAGCTTGGCCGGGTCCTACGAGCAGTACTTC
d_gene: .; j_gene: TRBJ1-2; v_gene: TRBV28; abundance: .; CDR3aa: CASSLGGPNYGYTF; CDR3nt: TGTGCCAGCAGTTTAGGGGGTCCTAACTATGGCTACACCTTC
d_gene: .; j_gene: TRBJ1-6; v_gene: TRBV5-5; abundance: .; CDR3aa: CASSLGGSNSPLHF; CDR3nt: TGTGCCAGCAGCTTGGGCGGTAGTAATTCACCCCTCCACTTT
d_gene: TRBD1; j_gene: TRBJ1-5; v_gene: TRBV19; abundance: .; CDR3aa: CASQVQGEVQPQHF; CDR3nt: TGTGCCAGCCAGGTACAGGGGGAGGTTCAGCCCCAGCATTTT
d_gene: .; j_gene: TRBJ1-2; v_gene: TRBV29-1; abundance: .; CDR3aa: CSVETGFNYGYTF; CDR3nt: TGCAGCGTTGAAACGGGATTCAACTATGGCTACACCTTC
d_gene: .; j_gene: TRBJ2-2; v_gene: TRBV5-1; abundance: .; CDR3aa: CASSLTGKTGELFF; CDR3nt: TGCGCCAGCAGCTTGACAGGGAAAACCGGGGAGCTGTTTTTT
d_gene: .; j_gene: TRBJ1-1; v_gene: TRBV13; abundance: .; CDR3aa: CASSLKSVGTEAFF; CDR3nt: TGTGCCAGCAGCCTAAAATCGGTTGGCACTGAAGCTTTCTTT
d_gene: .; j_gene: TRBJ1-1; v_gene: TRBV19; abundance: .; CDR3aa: CASSTRLNTEAFF; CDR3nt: TGTGCCAGTAGTACGCGGTTGAACACTGAAGCTTTCTTT
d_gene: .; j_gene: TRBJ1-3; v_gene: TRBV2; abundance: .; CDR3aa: CASRLEGSGNTIYF; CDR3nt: TGTGCCAGCAGATTGGAAGGGTCCGGAAACACCATATATTTT
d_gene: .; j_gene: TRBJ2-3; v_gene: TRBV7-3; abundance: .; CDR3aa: CASSHYRGYTDTQYF; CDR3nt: TGTGCCAGCAGCCACTATCGGGGGTACACAGATACGCAGTATTTT